This T cell receptor beta chain stems from a study of cytomegalovirus exposure and HLA in healthy donors. Across the study: The early release's HLA-typed donors yielded approximately 85 million unique TCRs. Findings of the study overall: Later analysis revealed greater clonal expansion in HLA-associated TCR beta chains than in equally common others.

The primer mix had 60 Vbeta and 13 Jbeta primers. Assay: immunoSEQ multiplex PCR; the TCRdb copy retains only in-frame clones and omits some. The table records 150,000 to 200,000 clones, roughly 80% of them present only once. A note on this clone: Its antigen remains unknown.

The CDR3 is made up of 14 amino acids. V was shortened by 1 base and J by 3 bases, with 10 bases between the two germline ends. Germline V lookup: CDR1 MNHNS, CDR2 SASEGT. Sequencing input: PBMCs. The chain combines TRBV6-1 with TRBJ2-7; no definite D call. The sequence was collected from a woman between 18 and 29 years old in good health and CMV-seropositive. The CDR3 bases are TGTGCCAGCAGTGAAGGTCACACCGACTACGAGCAGTACTTC. It encodes CASSEGHTDYEQYF.